A single sample is the source of the 24 T cell receptor beta chains below, sequenced in a study of blood T cell repertoires in COVID-19. The data were produced by immunoSEQ multiplex PCR, yet TCRdb's version contains in-frame clones alone and is incomplete. Of about 140,000 clones listed, approximately 88% are singletons. The sample consisted of PBMCs or T cells enriched from blood (not recorded which). The receptors originated from a man between 35 and 55 years old with acute COVID-19.

J is TRBJ2-1 and V is TRBV2; a weak D match, TRBD2 (5 bases). The V gene's germline CDR1 is SNHLY and CDR2 FYNNEI. This CDR3 spans 13 amino acids. V was pared by 4 bases and J by 2 bases, with 6 bases between. The CDR3 region is CASSVGTYNEQFF. The DNA for the CDR3 is TGTGCCAGCAGTGTCGGGACCTACAATGAGCAGTTCTTC.

The chain joins TRBV7-2 to TRBJ1-5; no clear D. The V and J ends lost 6 bases and 3 bases respectively, with 9 bases between them. Germline CDR1 is SGHTA and CDR2 is FQGNSA. This CDR3 is built from 13 residues. The CDR3 protein is CASRRGPNQPQHF. CDR3 DNA sequence: TGTGCCAGCAGACGGGGTCCCAATCAGCCCCAGCATTTT. Looking up the rest from reference TRBV7-2 and TRBJ1-5 gives the full variable domain: GAGVSQSPSNKVTEKGKDVELRCDPISGHTALYWYRQSLGQGLEFLIYFQGNSAPDKSGLPSDRFSAERTGGSVSTLTIQRTQQEDSAVYLCASRRGPNQPQHFGDGTRLSIL.

The gene calls are TRBV7-2 and TRBJ1-1; D not certain. CDR3 length: 13 amino acids. The V end was cut by 3 bases, the J end by 1 base, with 6 bases between. The germline V gene has CDR1 SGHTA and CDR2 FQGNSA. CDR3 DNA sequence: TGTGCCAGCAGCTTGACACCGAACACTGAAGCTTTCTTT. Amino acids: CASSLTPNTEAFF. The full variable domain, with the rest looked up from reference TRBV7-2 and TRBJ1-1, is GAGVSQSPSNKVTEKGKDVELRCDPISGHTALYWYRQSLGQGLEFLIYFQGNSAPDKSGLPSDRFSAERTGGSVSTLTIQRTQQEDSAVYLCASSLTPNTEAFFGQGTRLTVV.

The chain has TRBV28 and TRBJ1-2, with 10 bases aligning to TRBD1. Germline-derived CDR1 and CDR2 are MDHEN and SYDVKM. With V trimmed by 6 bases and J by 4 bases, 2 bases remained unmatched. The CDR3 runs 13 residues. CDR3 in DNA: TGTGCCAGCAGCCGGACAGGGGGCTATGGCTACACCTTC. Translation gives CASSRTGGYGYTF.

V is TRBV28 and J is TRBJ1-2, with TRBD1 matching over 7 bases. CDR1 is MDHEN, CDR2 SYDVKM, per germline. Trimming took 6 bases from V and 4 from J; bases not matched to a gene: 8. The CDR3 contains 14 residues. The CDR3 reads CASRPGTEIYGYTF. In DNA form, the CDR3 reads TGTGCCAGCAGACCCGGGACAGAGATCTATGGCTACACCTTC.

The V gene is TRBV7-9, the J gene TRBJ1-6; D unresolved. Germline CDR1 reads SEHNR; CDR2 reads FQNEAQ (reference sequence). V was shortened by 1 base and J by 9 bases, with 7 bases between the two germline ends. The CDR3 runs 13 residues. The CDR3 protein is CASSLEPGSPLHF. CDR3 DNA: TGTGCCAGCAGCTTAGAACCCGGTTCACCCCTCCACTTT. Combining the CDR3 with reference TRBV7-9 and TRBJ1-6 gives the whole variable domain DTGVSQNPRHKITKRGQNVTFRCDPISEHNRLYWYRQTLGQGPEFLTYFQNEAQLEKSRLLSDRFSAERPKGSFSTLEIQRTEQGDSAMYLCASSLEPGSPLHFGNGTRLTVT.

The V and J genes are TRBV27 and TRBJ2-1, with 11 bases identical to TRBD2. The CDR3 loop spans 15 amino acids. Germline V gene data show CDR1 as MNHEY and CDR2 as SMNVEV (reference sequence). V lost 0 bases to trimming and J lost 9 bases; unmatched junction nucleotides: 4. CDR3 sequence: CASSLSLAGGSEQFF. The DNA of the CDR3 is TGTGCCAGCAGTTTATCGCTAGCGGGGGGCTCTGAGCAGTTCTTC.

The chain combines TRBV7-6 with TRBJ1-4; D uncertain. Germline CDR1 and CDR2: SGHVS and FNYEAQ. The V gene lost 5 bases and the J gene lost 7 bases, with 17 bases spanning the gap. The CDR3 contains 15 residues. DNA for the CDR3: TGTGCCAGCAGCCCCCCCACGGGAGAGGTTGAAAAACTGTTTTTT. It yields the protein CASSPPTGEVEKLFF.

This chain connects TRBV28 to TRBJ2-5; the D gene is possibly TRBD1 (6 bases). CDR3 length equals 15 residues. Per the germline V gene, CDR1 is MDHEN and CDR2 is SYDVKM. V was pared by 5 bases and J by 5 bases, with 18 bases between. Here the CDR3 DNA reads TGTGCCAGCAGTACCCTGGGGCAGGGGAAGGAGACCCAGTACTTC. Amino acid sequence: CASSTLGQGKETQYF.

The chain is built from TRBV6-2 or TRBV6-3 and TRBJ2-4; D is possibly TRBD1 (5 bases). This CDR3 is 16 amino acids long. Germline V gives CDR1 MNHEY, CDR2 SVGEGT. V lost 4 bases, J lost 3 bases, and 16 bases lay in between. CDR3 DNA sequence: TGTGCCAGCAGTTTCCCGACAGACATAGTCAAAAACATTCAGTACTTC. Translated: CASSFPTDIVKNIQYF.

This chain links TRBV7-9 with TRBJ1-3, with D unclear. This CDR3 has 15 amino acids. V lost 0 bases and J 0 bases, leaving 6 bases between the germline ends. From germline, CDR1 is SEHNR and CDR2 FQNEAQ (reference sequence). The CDR3 DNA reads TGTGCCAGCAGCTTAGCGAGTGTCTCTGGAAACACCATATATTTT. Its translation is CASSLASVSGNTIYF.

The CDR3 nucleotides are TGTGCCAGCGGGGTTAGAGGGGAGACCCAGTACTTC. Protein: CASGVRGETQYF. This chain joins TRBV27 and TRBJ2-5, with D possibly matching TRBD2 (5 bases). Trimming left V 8 bases short and J 5 bases short, with 12 bases between. Per germline, CDR1 MNHEY and CDR2 SMNVEV (reference sequence). The CDR3 is 12 residues long.

V is TRBV19 and J is TRBJ2-2; D gene unclear. The CDR3 loop spans 15 amino acids. The ends were cut back, 2 bases at V and 1 base at J, with 8 bases in the middle. CDR1 is LNHDA, CDR2 SQIVND, per germline (reference sequence). For the CDR3, the DNA is TGTGCCAGTAGTATATTTGGCAAGAACACCGGGGAGCTGTTTTTT. It translates to CASSIFGKNTGELFF.

The chain is built from TRBV6-2 or TRBV6-3 and TRBJ1-5; D is undetermined. The germline V gene has CDR1 MNHEY and CDR2 SVGEGT. The CDR3 runs 14 residues. Trimming cost V 4 bases and J 1 base, with 8 bases left between them. CDR3 sequence (DNA): TGTGCCAGCAGTTGGTCGGGGAGCAATCAGCCCCAGCATTTT. Its protein is CASSWSGSNQPQHF.

V is TRBV3-1 (or the pseudogene TRBV3-2) and J is TRBJ1-2; unclear D gene. The CDR3 sequence is 13 residues long. V lost 1 base and J 7 bases, leaving 10 bases between the germline ends. The V gene's germline CDR1 is LGHDT and CDR2 YNNKEL (reference sequence). The CDR3 sequence: CASSQVSSGGYTF. CDR3 DNA sequence: TGTGCCAGCAGCCAAGTGTCTTCCGGTGGCTACACCTTC.

The chain has TRBV19 and TRBJ2-3, with D tentatively TRBD2 (8 bases). Per germline, CDR1 LNHDA and CDR2 SQIVND (reference sequence). CDR3 length equals 15 residues. The V end was cut by 8 bases, the J end by 2 bases, with 17 bases between. The CDR3 region is CASSRGGQYTDTQYF. The CDR3 DNA reads as TGTGCCAGTTCCCGGGGGGGACAGTACACAGATACGCAGTATTTT.

This clone appeared once. The chain joins TRBV2 to TRBJ1-4; D may be TRBD1 (6 bases). The CDR3 totals 16 residues. V was trimmed by 6 bases and J by 8 bases, leaving 22 bases between them. Germline CDR1 reads SNHLY; CDR2 reads FYNNEI. The CDR3 nucleotides read TGTGCCAGCAGGACACCTTCGGGGGGCCTCAACGAAAAACTGTTTTTT. Encoded protein: CASRTPSGGLNEKLFF. Looking up the rest from reference TRBV2 and TRBJ1-4 gives the full variable domain: EPEVTQTPSHQVTQMGQEVILRCVPISNHLYFYWYRQILGQKVEFLVSFYNNEISEKSEIFDDQFSVERPDGSNFTLKIRSTKLEDSAMYFCASRTPSGGLNEKLFFGSGTQLSVL.

This sequence joins TRBV3-1 (or the pseudogene TRBV3-2) and TRBJ1-2; D may be TRBD1 (5 bases). Germline-derived CDR1 and CDR2 are LGHDT and YNNKEL (reference sequence). V shed 1 base and J shed 6 bases, with 9 bases lying between them. The CDR3 length is 13 residues. CDR3 region: CASSQVPGHGYTF. For the CDR3, the DNA is TGTGCCAGCAGCCAAGTTCCAGGGCATGGCTACACCTTC.

The chain has TRBV6-5 and TRBJ1-5; TRBD1 matches at 9 bases. The CDR3 is made up of 13 amino acids. Germline V gene lookup returns CDR1 MNHEY and CDR2 SVGAGI. V shed 4 bases, J shed 6 bases, and the junction held 1 base outside the gene matches. The CDR3 DNA reads TGTGCCAGCAGTTTGGACAGGGGTCAGCCCCAGCATTTT. It is translated as CASSLDRGQPQHF.

The chain links TRBV19 to TRBJ2-1, with TRBD2 matching 9 bases. Trimming at V came to 5 bases and at J to 8 bases, leaving 13 bases not matched to a gene. The CDR3 is 16 amino acids. Germline V CDR1 and CDR2: LNHDA, SQIVND (reference sequence). CDR3 nucleotides: TGTGCCAGTAGTTCACAAGCGGGAGGAAGGAGTGATGAGCAGTTCTTC. It yields the protein CASSSQAGGRSDEQFF.

The chain links TRBV5-4 to TRBJ1-1, with D hard to call. Germline V gene lookup returns CDR1 SGHNT and CDR2 YYREEE (reference sequence). The CDR3 sequence is 13 residues long. V lost 4 bases to trimming and J lost 0 bases, with 7 bases between them. CDR3 residues: CASSLQLNTEAFF. CDR3 coding DNA: TGTGCCAGCAGCCTACAGCTGAACACTGAAGCTTTCTTT.

This clone appeared once. The V call is TRBV7-2, the J call TRBJ2-1, with 13 bases identical to TRBD2. Germline lookup yields CDR1 SGHTA and CDR2 FQGNSA. The V segment lost 4 bases and the J segment 7 bases; nucleotides outside the gene matches: 4. This CDR3 contains 15 residues. The CDR3: CASSYPGLAGNEQFF. CDR3 bases: TGTGCCAGCAGCTATCCGGGACTAGCGGGAAATGAGCAGTTCTTC.

The genes are TRBV10-1 and TRBJ1-2; 7 nucleotides agree with TRBD1. The V gene end was trimmed by 6 bases and the J gene end by 8 bases; junction bases not matched to a gene: 9. Germline CDR1 and CDR2: WNHNN and SYGVQD (reference sequence). The length of the CDR3 is 13 residues. The CDR3 reads CASSPTGTGGYTF. CDR3 DNA: TGCGCCAGCAGCCCGACAGGGACGGGAGGCTACACCTTC.

About this clone itself: A read error may produce the germline difference seen at one junction end. The V call is TRBV9, the J call TRBJ2-2; tentatively, D is TRBD2 (7 bases). The germline CDR1 and CDR2 sequences are SGDLS and YYNGEE. The CDR3 sequence is 13 residues long. The CDR3 bases are TGTGCCAGCAGCGCGCGGGGGCCCGGAGAGCTGTTTTTT. Its protein product is CASSARGPGELFF.